The text below deals with one T cell receptor (beta chain). Its antigen is not identified. Losses at the gene ends were 1 base for V and 3 bases for J; bases not matched to a gene: 7. CDR1 is SGHRS, CDR2 YFSETQ, per germline. The CDR3 has 16 amino acids. Data came from immunoSEQ multiplex PCR; TCRdb stores just in-frame clones and leaves some out. The sample has about 9,700 clones; about three quarters are singletons. Recipients were bled about 28 days pretransplant and at posttransplant days 30, 100, 180. This entry is derived from a study of T cell clonotyping in hematopoietic cell transplantation. Points from the study as a whole: Recipient TCR diversity dropped after transplant; expanded clonotypes rose from day 30 to 180. No sorting was done, leaving CD4 and CD8 contributions mixed. Few recipient clonotypes overlapped donors; over 97% were de novo at given depth.

V usage is TRBV5-1 and J usage is TRBJ2-3; the match to TRBD2 covers 8 bases. The input for sequencing was PBMCs, taken 180 days after allogeneic stem cell transplant. The TCR originated in a male patient aged 35-50 years who had an allogeneic stem cell transplant from a related donor, so the T cells may come from the graft donor. Some clones in this sample may be carry-over from other donors' samples. CDR3 bases: TGCGCCAGCAGCTTGCGGCCAGCGGGGGAAACAGATACGCAGTATTTT. Translation gives CASSLRPAGETDTQYF.